These 15 T cell receptor beta chains originate from one sample sequenced in a study of control samples from healthy donors and cancer patients. Data came from immunoSEQ multiplex PCR; TCRdb stores just in-frame clones and leaves some out. The table shows tens of thousands of clones, with approximately 84% occurring only once. Input material: PBMCs. These receptors originate from a man aged 65 to 85 with lung cancer.

This CDR3 reads CSVVNRDKNIQYF. CDR3 DNA sequence: TGCAGCGTTGTGAACAGGGACAAAAACATTCAGTACTTC. The chain has TRBV29-1 and TRBJ2-4, with D possibly being TRBD1 (6 bases). The CDR3 runs to 13 residues. Germline values: CDR1 SQVTM, CDR2 ANQGSEA. V was pared by 4 bases and J by 3 bases, with 10 bases between.

This sequence joins TRBV7-2 and TRBJ2-5; D possibly corresponds to TRBD1 (6 bases). Trimming removed 5 bases from V and 4 bases from J, with 14 bases in between. Germline V CDR1 and CDR2: SGHTA, FQGNSA. This CDR3 is 14 amino acids long. The CDR3 DNA reads as TGTGCCAGCAGCCCTAGACAGGTTGGAGAGACCCAGTACTTC. As protein: CASSPRQVGETQYF.

A single count supports this clone. Written as DNA, the CDR3 is TGTGCCAGCAGCCCCCCCGGGAAGTACAATGAGCAGTTCTTC. Amino acids: CASSPPGKYNEQFF. The chain uses TRBV7-8 and TRBJ2-1; perhaps TRBD2 as D (5 bases). This CDR3 comprises 14 residues. Germline V gene sequence: CDR1 SGHVS, CDR2 FQNEAQ. Deletions cut 5 bases from V and 4 bases from J, with 12 bases between.

V usage is TRBV5-8 and J usage is TRBJ2-7; possible D gene TRBD1, 7 bases. The V end was cut by 2 bases, the J end by 0 bases, with 18 bases between. Germline CDR1 is SGHTS and CDR2 is YDEGEE. The CDR3 has 17 amino acids. CDR3 loop: CASSFGSWQGVSYEQYF. For the CDR3, the DNA is TGTGCCAGCAGCTTCGGGAGTTGGCAGGGGGTCTCCTACGAGCAGTACTTC.

DNA for the CDR3: TGTGCCAGCAGCGTAGTAGACAGGAGCTACGAGCAGTACTTC. Translation: CASSVVDRSYEQYF. The rearrangement links TRBV9 to TRBJ2-7; weak D call: TRBD1 (6 bases). The CDR3 length is 14 residues. V lost 0 bases, J lost 3 bases, and 10 bases lay in between. CDR1 is SGDLS, CDR2 YYNGEE, per germline. The full variable domain, its missing parts supplied by reference TRBV9 and TRBJ2-7, is DSGVTQTPKHLITATGQRVTLRCSPRSGDLSVYWYQQSLDQGLQFLIQYYNGEERAKGNILERFSAQQFPDLHSELNLSSLELGDSALYFCASSVVDRSYEQYFGPGTRLTVT.

This sequence joins TRBV6-5 and TRBJ1-6; possibly TRBD1 for D (5 bases). V lost 7 bases, J lost 10 bases, and 17 bases lay in between. The CDR3 spans 14 residues. From germline, CDR1 is MNHEY and CDR2 SVGAGI. CDR3 nucleotide sequence: TGTGCCAGCACCCCGGGGGGGACCGGATCACCCCTCCACTTT. This sequence encodes CASTPGGTGSPLHF.

This clone turned up a few times. The CDR3: CASSLRPGATKNIQYF. For the CDR3, the DNA is TGTGCCAGCAGCTTGCGACCGGGGGCGACCAAAAACATTCAGTACTTC. The J gene is TRBJ2-4, the V gene TRBV5-5; D could derive from TRBD1 or TRBD2 (6 bases each). Trimming cost V 1 base and J 2 bases, with 13 bases left between them. Germline CDR1 reads SGHKS; CDR2 reads YYEKEE (reference sequence). The CDR3 extends over 16 amino acids.

J is TRBJ1-4 and V is TRBV9; 9 bases match TRBD1. From germline, CDR1 is SGDLS and CDR2 YYNGEE. V trimming: 6 bases; J trimming: 4 bases; junction bases outside the gene matches: 4. This CDR3 is 14 amino acids long. This chain's CDR3 is CASTKDRGNEKLFF. CDR3 DNA: TGTGCCAGCACCAAGGACAGGGGTAATGAAAAACTGTTTTTT.

V usage is TRBV10-3 and J usage is TRBJ2-7; D tentatively fits TRBD1 or TRBD2 (6 bases each). The CDR3 is 14 amino acids. The germline V and J ends were trimmed by 4 bases and 1 base, with 11 bases remaining between them. CDR1 ENHRY and CDR2 SYGVKD come from the germline V gene. The CDR3 DNA is TGTGCCATCAGTGGCGGGGACACTTCCTACGAGCAGTACTTC. It translates to CAISGGDTSYEQYF.

V and J are TRBV4-2 and TRBJ1-2; D uncertain. The germline gives CDR1 LGHNA, CDR2 YNFKEQ. V was clipped by 6 bases and J by 2 bases, with 10 bases between them. CDR3 size: 13 residues. CDR3 sequence reads: CASRNGKNYGYTF. The CDR3 DNA reads TGTGCCAGCAGGAACGGGAAAAACTATGGCTACACCTTC.

The chain couples TRBV2 to TRBJ2-3; 10 bases map to TRBD2. Unmatched junction bases numbered 7, after V lost 6 bases and J lost 4 bases. CDR1 and CDR2 (germline): SNHLY, FYNNEI. The CDR3 extends over 15 amino acids. In DNA, the CDR3 is TGTGCCAGCAGCCCGTGGAGCGGGGGGGCAGATACGCAGTATTTT. Its translation is CASSPWSGGADTQYF.

This clone was detected a few times. The chain couples TRBV7-8 to TRBJ1-1, with 7 bases matching TRBD1. V trimming: 1 base; J trimming: 4 bases; junction bases outside the gene matches: 0. The length of the CDR3 is 13 residues. Germline V gives CDR1 SGHVS, CDR2 FQNEAQ. CDR3: CASSLDRGTEAFF. CDR3 nucleotides: TGTGCCAGCAGCTTAGACAGGGGCACTGAAGCTTTCTTT.

The rearrangement joins TRBV5-1 to TRBJ1-1; D is ambiguous. Germline V gene lookup returns CDR1 SGHRS and CDR2 YFSETQ. V gave up 0 bases and J gave up 1 base, with 13 bases separating them. This CDR3 comprises 16 residues. The CDR3 region is CASSLELGRKNTEAFF. The CDR3 nucleotides are TGCGCCAGCAGCTTGGAGTTAGGCAGGAAGAACACTGAAGCTTTCTTT.

The chain employs TRBV12-3 or TRBV12-4 and TRBJ2-1; unclear D gene. CDR3 length: 12 amino acids. Deletions cut 1 base from V and 9 bases from J, with 7 bases between. The CDR3 sequence: CASSLGSIEQFF. In nucleotides, the CDR3 is TGTGCCAGCAGTTTAGGGTCCATTGAGCAGTTCTTC.

The DNA of the CDR3 is TGTGCCAGCAGTTTAGGGCGGCAGGGGTTAGCTTTCTTT. Translated, it gives CASSLGRQGLAFF. The chain combines TRBV27 with TRBJ1-1, with a possible D match to TRBD1 (6 bases). CDR1 is MNHEY and CDR2 is SMNVEV in the germline V gene (reference sequence). V shed 2 bases and J shed 10 bases, with 14 bases lying between them. The CDR3 extends over 13 amino acids.